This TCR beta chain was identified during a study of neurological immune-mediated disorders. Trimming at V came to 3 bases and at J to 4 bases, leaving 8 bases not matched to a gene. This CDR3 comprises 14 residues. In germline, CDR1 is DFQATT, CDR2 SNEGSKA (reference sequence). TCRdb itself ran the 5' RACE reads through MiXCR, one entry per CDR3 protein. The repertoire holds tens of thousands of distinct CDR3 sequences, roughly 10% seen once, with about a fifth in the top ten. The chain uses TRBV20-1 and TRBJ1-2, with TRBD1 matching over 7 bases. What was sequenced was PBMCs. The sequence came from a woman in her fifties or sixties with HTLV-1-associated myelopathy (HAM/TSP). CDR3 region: CSARETGFSYGYTF. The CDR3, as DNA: TGCAGTGCTAGGGAGACAGGGTTTAGCTATGGCTACACCTTC.